In terms of frequency, the clone carrying this TCR beta chain is medium-sized (0.01 to 0.1%). This specimen belongs to a study of T cell clusters in autoimmune cytopenias. TRB was amplified from around 250 ng of peripheral blood genomic DNA per sample. Multiplex touch-down PCR amplified TRB using TRB-A and TRB-B pools in one tube. TCRdb re-called the multiplex PCR reads and catalogs CDR3 proteins one per entry, DNA excluded. Seen in this sample are about 3,900 distinct CDR3 sequences; the ten most common clones hold approximately 15%. The CDR3 sequence is 13 residues long. Germline loops: CDR1 MNHEY, CDR2 SMNVEV (reference sequence).

The V gene is TRBV27, the J gene TRBJ1-2. Sequences were obtained from peripheral blood. This receptor was taken from a human donor with an autoimmune cytopenia or autoimmune hepatitis (not recorded which). The CDR3 loop is CASSLKGQDGYTF.